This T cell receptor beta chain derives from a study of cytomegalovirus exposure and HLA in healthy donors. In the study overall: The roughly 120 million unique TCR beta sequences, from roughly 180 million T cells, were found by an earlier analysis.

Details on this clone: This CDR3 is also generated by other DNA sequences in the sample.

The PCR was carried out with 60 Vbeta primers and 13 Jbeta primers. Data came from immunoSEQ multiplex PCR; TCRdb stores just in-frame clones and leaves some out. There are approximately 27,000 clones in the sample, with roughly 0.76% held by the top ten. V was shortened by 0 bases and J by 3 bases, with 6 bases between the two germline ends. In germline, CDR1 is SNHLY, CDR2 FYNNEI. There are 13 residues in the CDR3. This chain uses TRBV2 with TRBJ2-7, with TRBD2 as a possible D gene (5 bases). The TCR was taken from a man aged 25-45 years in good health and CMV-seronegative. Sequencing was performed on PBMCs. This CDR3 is CASSEAAGYEQYF. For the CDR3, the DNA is TGTGCCAGCAGTGAAGCCGCGGGCTACGAGCAGTACTTC.